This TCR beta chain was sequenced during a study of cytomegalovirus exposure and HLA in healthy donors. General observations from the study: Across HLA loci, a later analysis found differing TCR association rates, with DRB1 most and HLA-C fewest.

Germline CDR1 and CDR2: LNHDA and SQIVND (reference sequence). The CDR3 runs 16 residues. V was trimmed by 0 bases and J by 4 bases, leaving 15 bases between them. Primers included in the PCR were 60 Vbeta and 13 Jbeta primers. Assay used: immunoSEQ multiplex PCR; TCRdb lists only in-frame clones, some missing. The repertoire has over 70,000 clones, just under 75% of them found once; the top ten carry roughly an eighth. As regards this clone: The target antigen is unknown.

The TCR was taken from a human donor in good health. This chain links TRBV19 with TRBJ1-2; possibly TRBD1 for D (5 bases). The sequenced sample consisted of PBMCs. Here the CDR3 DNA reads TGTGCCAGTAGTATAGAGGGACTGAAATCCCTCTATGGCTACACCTTC. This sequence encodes CASSIEGLKSLYGYTF.